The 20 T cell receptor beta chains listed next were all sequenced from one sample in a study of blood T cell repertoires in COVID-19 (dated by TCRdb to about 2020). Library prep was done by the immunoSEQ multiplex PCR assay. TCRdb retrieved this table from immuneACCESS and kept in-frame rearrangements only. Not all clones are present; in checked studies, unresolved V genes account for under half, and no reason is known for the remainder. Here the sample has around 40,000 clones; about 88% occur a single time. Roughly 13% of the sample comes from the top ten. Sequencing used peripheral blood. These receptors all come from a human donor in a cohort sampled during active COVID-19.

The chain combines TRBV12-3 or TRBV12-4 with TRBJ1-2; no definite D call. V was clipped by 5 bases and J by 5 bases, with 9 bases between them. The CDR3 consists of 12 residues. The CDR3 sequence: CASSPLGYGYTF. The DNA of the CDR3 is TGTGCCAGCAGTCCCCTCGGGTATGGCTACACCTTC.

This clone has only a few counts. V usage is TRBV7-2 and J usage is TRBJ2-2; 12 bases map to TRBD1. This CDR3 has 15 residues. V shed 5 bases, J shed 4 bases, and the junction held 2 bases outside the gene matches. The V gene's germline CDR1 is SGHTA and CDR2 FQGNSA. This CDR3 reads CASSRGQGATGELFF. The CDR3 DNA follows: TGTGCCAGCAGCAGGGGACAGGGGGCCACCGGGGAGCTGTTTTTT.

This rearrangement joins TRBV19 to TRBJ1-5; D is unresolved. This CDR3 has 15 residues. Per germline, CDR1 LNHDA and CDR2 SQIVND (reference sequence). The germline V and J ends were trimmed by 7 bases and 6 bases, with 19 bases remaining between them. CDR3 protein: CASTLGARFGQPQHF. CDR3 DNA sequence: TGTGCCAGTACCCTGGGAGCCAGGTTTGGTCAGCCCCAGCATTTT.

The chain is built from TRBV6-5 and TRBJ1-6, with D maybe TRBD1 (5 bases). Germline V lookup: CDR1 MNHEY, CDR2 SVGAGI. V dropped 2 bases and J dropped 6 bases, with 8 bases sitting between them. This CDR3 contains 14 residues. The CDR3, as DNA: TGTGCCAGCAGTTACGGGGCAGTTAATTCACCCCTCCACTTT. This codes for CASSYGAVNSPLHF.

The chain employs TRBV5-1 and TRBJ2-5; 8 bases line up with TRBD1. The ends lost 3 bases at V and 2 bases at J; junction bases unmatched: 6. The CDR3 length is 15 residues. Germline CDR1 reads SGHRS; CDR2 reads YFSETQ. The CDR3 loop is CASSSGTGSQETQYF. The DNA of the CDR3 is TGCGCCAGCAGCTCCGGGACAGGCTCTCAAGAGACCCAGTACTTC. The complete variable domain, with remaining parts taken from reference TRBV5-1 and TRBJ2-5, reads KAGVTQTPRYLIKTRGQQVTLSCSPISGHRSVSWYQQTPGQGLQFLFEYFSETQRNKGNFPGRFSGRQFSNSRSEMNVSTLELGDSALYLCASSSGTGSQETQYFGPGTRLLVL.

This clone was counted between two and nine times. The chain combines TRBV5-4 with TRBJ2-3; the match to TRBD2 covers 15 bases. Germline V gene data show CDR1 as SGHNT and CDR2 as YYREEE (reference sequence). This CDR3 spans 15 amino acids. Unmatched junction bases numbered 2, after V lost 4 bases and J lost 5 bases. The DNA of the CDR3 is TGTGCCAGCAGCCCGGGACTAGCGGGGGGAGATACGCAGTATTTT. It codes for CASSPGLAGGDTQYF.

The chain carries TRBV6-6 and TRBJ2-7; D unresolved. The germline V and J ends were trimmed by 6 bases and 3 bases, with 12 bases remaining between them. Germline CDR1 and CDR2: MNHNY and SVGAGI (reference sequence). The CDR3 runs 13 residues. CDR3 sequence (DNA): TGTGCCAGCAGAGCCCCCCAATTCTACGAGCAGTACTTC. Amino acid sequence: CASRAPQFYEQYF.

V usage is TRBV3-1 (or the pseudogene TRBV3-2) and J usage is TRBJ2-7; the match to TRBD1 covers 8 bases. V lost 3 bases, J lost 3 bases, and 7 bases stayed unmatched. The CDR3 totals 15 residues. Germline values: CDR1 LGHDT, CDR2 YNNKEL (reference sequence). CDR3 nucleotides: TGTGCCAGCAGCCAGTCCTGGACAGGGATCTACGAGCAGTACTTC. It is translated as CASSQSWTGIYEQYF.

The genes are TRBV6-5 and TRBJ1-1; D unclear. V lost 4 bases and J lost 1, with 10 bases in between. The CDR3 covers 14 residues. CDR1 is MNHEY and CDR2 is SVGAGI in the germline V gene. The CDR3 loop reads CASSFGRPNTEAFF. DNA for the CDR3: TGTGCCAGCAGTTTTGGCAGGCCGAACACTGAAGCTTTCTTT.

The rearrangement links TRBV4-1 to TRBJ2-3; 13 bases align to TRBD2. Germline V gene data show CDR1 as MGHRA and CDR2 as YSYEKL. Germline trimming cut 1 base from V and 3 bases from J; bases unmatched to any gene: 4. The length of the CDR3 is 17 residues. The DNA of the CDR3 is TGCGCCAGCAGCCAAGGACTAGCGGGGGGCCGAACAGATACGCAGTATTTT. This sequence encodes CASSQGLAGGRTDTQYF.

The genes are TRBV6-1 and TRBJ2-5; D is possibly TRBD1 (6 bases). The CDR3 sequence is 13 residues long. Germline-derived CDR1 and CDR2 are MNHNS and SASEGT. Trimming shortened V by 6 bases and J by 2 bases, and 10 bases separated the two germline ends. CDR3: CASRLGQQETQYF. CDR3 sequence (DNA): TGTGCCAGCAGACTAGGACAGCAAGAGACCCAGTACTTC.

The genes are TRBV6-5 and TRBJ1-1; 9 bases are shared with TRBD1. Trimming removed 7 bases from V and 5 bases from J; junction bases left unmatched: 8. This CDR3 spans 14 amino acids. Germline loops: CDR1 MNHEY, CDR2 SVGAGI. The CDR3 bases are TGTGCCAGCACCCGGACAGGGGTCTGGACTGAAGCTTTCTTT. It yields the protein CASTRTGVWTEAFF.

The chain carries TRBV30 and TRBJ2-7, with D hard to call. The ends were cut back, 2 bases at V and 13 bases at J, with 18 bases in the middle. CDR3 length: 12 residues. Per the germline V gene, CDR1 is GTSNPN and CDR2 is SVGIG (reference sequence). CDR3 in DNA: TGTGCCTGGAGTCCACCCAACCGACACCAATACTTC. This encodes CAWSPPNRHQYF.

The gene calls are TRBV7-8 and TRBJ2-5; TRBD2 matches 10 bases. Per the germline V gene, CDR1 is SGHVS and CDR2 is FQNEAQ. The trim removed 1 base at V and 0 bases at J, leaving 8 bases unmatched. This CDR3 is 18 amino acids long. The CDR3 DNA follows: TGTGCCAGCAGCTTAGTTCGGCTAGCGGGGGTCTACCAAGAGACCCAGTACTTC. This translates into CASSLVRLAGVYQETQYF.

The CDR3: CASSYWTANYGYTF. The CDR3 nucleotides are TGTGCCAGCAGTTATTGGACAGCTAACTATGGCTACACCTTC. The V call is TRBV6-2 or TRBV6-3, the J call TRBJ1-2, with TRBD1 as a possible D gene (6 bases). The CDR3 is 14 residues long. The ends were cut back, 3 bases at V and 0 bases at J, with 8 bases in the middle. Germline V gene data show CDR1 as MNHEY and CDR2 as SVGEGT.

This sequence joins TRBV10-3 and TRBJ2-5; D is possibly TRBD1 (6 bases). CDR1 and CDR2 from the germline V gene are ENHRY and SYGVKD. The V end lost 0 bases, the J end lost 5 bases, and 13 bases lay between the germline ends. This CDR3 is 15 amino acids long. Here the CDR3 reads CAISESGGPGETQYF. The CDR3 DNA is TGTGCCATCAGTGAGTCAGGGGGACCTGGGGAGACCCAGTACTTC.

The DNA of the CDR3 is TGTGCCAGCAGCTTAGGGTCAACGCGGAACTATGGCTACACCTTC. Translated: CASSLGSTRNYGYTF. The J gene is TRBJ1-2, the V gene TRBV7-9; D remains unclear. Between the trimmed V and J ends, which lost 1 base and 2 bases, there was a span of 11 bases. The CDR3 contains 15 residues. Germline-derived CDR1 and CDR2 are SEHNR and FQNEAQ (reference sequence).

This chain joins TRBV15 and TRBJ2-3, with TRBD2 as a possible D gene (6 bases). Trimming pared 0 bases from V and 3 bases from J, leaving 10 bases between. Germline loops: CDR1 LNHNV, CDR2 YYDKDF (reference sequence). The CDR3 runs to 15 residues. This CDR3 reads CATSRDRLATDTQYF. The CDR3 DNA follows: TGTGCCACCAGCAGAGATCGGCTAGCGACAGATACGCAGTATTTT.

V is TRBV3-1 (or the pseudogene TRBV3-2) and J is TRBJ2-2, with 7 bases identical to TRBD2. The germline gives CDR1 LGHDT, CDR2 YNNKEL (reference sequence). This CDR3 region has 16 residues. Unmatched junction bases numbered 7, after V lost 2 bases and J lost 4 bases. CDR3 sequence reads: CASSQPRGGRTGELFF. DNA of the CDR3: TGTGCCAGCAGCCAACCCCGGGGAGGGCGCACCGGGGAGCTGTTTTTT.

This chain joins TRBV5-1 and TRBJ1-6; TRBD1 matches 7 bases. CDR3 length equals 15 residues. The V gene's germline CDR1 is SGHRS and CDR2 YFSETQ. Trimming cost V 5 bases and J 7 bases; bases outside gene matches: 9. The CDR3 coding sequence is TGCGCCAGCAGGCACGCCGACAGGGACAATTCACCCCTCCACTTT. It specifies CASRHADRDNSPLHF.